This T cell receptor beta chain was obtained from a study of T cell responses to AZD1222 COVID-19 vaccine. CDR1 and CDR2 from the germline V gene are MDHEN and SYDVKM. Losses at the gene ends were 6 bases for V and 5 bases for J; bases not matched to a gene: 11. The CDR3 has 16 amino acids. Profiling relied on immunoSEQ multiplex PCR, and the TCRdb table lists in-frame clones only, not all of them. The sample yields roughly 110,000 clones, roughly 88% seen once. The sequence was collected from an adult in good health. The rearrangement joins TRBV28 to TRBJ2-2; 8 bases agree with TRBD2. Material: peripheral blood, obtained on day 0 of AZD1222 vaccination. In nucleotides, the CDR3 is TGTGCCAGCAGCCTATTGGGAGTAGCGGGAACCGGGGAGCTGTTTTTT. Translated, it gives CASSLLGVAGTGELFF. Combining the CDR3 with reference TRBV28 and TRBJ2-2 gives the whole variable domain DVKVTQSSRYLVKRTGEKVFLECVQDMDHENMFWYRQDPGLGLRLIYFSYDVKMKEKGDIPEGYSVSREKKERFSLILESASTNQTSMYLCASSLLGVAGTGELFFGEGSRLTVL.